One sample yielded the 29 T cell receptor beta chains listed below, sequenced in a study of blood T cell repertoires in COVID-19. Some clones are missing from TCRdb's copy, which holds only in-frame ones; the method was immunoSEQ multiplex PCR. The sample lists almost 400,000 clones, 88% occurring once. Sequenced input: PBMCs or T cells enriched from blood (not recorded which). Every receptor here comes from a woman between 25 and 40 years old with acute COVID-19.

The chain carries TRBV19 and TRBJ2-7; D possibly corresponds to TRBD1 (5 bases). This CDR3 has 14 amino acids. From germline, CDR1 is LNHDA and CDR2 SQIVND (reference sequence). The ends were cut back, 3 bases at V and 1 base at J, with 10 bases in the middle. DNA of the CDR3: TGTGCCAGTAGTATCGACAGTAGTTCCTACGAGCAGTACTTC. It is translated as CASSIDSSSYEQYF.

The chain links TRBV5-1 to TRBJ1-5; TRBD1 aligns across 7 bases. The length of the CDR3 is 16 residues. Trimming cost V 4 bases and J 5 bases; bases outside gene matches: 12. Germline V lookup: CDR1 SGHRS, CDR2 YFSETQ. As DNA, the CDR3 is TGCGCCAGCAGCCTTCGTGACAGGGTGGCCTATCAGCCCCAGCATTTT. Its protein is CASSLRDRVAYQPQHF.

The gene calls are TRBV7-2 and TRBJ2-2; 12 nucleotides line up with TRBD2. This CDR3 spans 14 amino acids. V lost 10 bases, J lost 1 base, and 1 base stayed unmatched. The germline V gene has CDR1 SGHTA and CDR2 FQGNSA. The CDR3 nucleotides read TGTGCCACGGGACTAGCGGGGAACACCGGGGAGCTGTTTTTT. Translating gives CATGLAGNTGELFF.

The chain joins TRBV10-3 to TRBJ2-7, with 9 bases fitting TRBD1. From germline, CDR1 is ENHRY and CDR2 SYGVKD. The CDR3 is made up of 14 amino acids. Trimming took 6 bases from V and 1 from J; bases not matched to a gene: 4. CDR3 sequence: CAIRSDRGSYEQYF. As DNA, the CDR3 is TGTGCCATCAGGTCGGACAGGGGTTCCTACGAGCAGTACTTC.

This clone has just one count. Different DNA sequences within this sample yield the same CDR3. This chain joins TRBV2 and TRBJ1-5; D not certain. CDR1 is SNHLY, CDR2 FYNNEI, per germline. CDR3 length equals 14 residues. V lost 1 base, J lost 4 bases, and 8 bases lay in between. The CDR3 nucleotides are TGTGCCAGCAGTGAAGGGGCCAGAAATCAGCCCCAGCATTTT. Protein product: CASSEGARNQPQHF.

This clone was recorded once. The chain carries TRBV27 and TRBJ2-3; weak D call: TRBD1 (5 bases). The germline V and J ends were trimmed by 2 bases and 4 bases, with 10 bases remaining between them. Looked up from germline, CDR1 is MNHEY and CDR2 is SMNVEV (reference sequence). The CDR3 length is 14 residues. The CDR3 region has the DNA TGTGCCAGCAGTTTAAGGGGCCCCGCAGATACGCAGTATTTT. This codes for CASSLRGPADTQYF.

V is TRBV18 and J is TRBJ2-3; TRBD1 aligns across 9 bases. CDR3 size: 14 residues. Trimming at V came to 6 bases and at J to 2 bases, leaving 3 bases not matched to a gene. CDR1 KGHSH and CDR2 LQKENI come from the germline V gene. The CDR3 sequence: CASSHRGPTDTQYF. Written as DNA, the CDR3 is TGTGCCAGCTCGCACAGGGGGCCCACAGATACGCAGTATTTT. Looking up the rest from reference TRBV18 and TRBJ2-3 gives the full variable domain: NAGVMQNPRHLVRRRGQEARLRCSPMKGHSHVYWYRQLPEEGLKFMVYLQKENIIDESGMPKERFSAEFPKEGPSILRIQQVVRGDSAAYFCASSHRGPTDTQYFGPGTRLTVL.

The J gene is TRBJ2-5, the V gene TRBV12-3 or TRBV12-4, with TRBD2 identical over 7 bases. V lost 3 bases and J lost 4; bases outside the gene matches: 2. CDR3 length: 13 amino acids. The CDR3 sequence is CASSFGGTETQYF. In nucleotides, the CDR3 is TGTGCCAGCAGTTTCGGGGGGACAGAGACCCAGTACTTC.

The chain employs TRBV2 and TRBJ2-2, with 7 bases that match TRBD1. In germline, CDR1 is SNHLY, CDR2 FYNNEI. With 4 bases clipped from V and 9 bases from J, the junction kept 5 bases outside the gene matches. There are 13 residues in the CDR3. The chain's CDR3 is CASSGDRARELFF. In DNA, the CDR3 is TGTGCCAGCAGTGGGGACAGAGCGCGGGAGCTGTTTTTT.

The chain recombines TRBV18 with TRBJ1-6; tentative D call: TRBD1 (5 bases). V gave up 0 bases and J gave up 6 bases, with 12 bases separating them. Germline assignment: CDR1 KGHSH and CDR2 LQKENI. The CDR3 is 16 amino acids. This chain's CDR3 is CASSPPIQGGNSPLHF. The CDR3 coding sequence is TGTGCCAGCTCACCACCGATTCAGGGCGGTAATTCACCCCTCCACTTT.

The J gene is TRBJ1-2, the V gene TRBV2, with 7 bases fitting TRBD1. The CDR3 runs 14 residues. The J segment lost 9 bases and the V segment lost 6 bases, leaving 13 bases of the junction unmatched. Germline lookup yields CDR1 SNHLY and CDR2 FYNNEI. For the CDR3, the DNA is TGTGCCAGCAGCCTCGGACAGGCGGAAAGGAGCTACACCTTC. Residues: CASSLGQAERSYTF.

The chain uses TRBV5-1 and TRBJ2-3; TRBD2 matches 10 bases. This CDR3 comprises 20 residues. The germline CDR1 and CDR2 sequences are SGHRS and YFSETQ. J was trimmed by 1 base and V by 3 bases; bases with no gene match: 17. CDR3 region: CASSYYSGGPQSPGTDTQYF. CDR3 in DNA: TGCGCCAGCAGCTACTATAGCGGGGGGCCCCAGAGTCCGGGCACAGATACGCAGTATTTT. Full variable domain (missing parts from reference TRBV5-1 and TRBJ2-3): KAGVTQTPRYLIKTRGQQVTLSCSPISGHRSVSWYQQTPGQGLQFLFEYFSETQRNKGNFPGRFSGRQFSNSRSEMNVSTLELGDSALYLCASSYYSGGPQSPGTDTQYFGPGTRLTVL.

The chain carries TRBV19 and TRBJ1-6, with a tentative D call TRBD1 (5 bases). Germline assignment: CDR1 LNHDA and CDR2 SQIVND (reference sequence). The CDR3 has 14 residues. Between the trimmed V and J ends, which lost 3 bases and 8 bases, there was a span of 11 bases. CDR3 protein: CASSIGAVDSPLHF. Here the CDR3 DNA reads TGTGCCAGTAGTATTGGGGCAGTAGATTCACCCCTCCACTTT. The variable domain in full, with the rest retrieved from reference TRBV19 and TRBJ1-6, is DGGITQSPKYLFRKEGQNVTLSCEQNLNHDAMYWYRQDPGQGLRLIYYSQIVNDFQKGDIAEGYSVSREKKESFPLTVTSAQKNPTAFYLCASSIGAVDSPLHFGNGTRLTVT.

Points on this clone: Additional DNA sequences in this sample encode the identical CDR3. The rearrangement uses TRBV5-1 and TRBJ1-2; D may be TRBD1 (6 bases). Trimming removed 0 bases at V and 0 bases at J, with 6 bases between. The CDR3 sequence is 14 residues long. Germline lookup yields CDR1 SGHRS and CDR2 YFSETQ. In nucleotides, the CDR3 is TGCGCCAGCAGCTTGGGGACAGCTAACTATGGCTACACCTTC. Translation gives CASSLGTANYGYTF. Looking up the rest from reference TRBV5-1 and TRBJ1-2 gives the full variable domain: KAGVTQTPRYLIKTRGQQVTLSCSPISGHRSVSWYQQTPGQGLQFLFEYFSETQRNKGNFPGRFSGRQFSNSRSEMNVSTLELGDSALYLCASSLGTANYGYTFGSGTRLTVV.

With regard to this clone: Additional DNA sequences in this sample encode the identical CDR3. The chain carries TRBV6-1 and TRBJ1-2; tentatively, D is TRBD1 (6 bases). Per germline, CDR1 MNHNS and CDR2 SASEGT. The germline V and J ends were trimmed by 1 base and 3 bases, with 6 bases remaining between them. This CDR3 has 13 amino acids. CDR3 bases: TGTGCCAGCAGTGAAGGACAGGACTATGGCTACACCTTC. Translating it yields CASSEGQDYGYTF.

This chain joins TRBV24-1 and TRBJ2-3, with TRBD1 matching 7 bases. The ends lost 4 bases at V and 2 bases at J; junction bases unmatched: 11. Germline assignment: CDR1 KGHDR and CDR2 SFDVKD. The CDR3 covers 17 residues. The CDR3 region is CATSEPGQLSNTDTQYF. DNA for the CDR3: TGTGCCACCAGTGAGCCGGGACAGTTATCCAACACAGATACGCAGTATTTT.

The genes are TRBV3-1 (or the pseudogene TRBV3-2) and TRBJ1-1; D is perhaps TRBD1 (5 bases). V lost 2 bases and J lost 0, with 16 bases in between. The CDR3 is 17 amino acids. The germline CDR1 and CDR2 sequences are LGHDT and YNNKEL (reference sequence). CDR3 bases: TGTGCCAGCAGCCAATCGGCCCTCCAGGGCTTGAACACTGAAGCTTTCTTT. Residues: CASSQSALQGLNTEAFF.

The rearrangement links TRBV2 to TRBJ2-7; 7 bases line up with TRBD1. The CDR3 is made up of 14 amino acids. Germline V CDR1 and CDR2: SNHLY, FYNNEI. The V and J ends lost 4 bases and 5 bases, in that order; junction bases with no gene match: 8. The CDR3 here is CASSVRTQGDEQYF. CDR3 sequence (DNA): TGTGCCAGCAGTGTTCGGACGCAGGGGGACGAGCAGTACTTC.

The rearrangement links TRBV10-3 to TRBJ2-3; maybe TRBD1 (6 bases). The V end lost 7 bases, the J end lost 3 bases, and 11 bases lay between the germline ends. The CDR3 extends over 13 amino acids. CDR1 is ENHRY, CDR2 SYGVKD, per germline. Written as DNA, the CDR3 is TGTGCCATCACTATACAGGGAACAGATACGCAGTATTTT. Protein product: CAITIQGTDTQYF.

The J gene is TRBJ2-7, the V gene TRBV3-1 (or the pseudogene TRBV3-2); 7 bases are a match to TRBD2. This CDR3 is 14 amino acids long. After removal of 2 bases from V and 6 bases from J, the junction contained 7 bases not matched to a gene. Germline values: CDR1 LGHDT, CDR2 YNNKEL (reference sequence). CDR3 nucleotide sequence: TGTGCCAGCAGCCAAACACTAGGGGAGGGCGAGCAGTACTTC. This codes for CASSQTLGEGEQYF.

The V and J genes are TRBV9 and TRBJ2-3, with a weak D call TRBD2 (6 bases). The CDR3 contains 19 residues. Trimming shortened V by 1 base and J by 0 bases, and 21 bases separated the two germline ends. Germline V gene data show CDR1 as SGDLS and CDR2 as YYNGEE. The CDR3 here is CASSVSFGGFSGSTDTQYF. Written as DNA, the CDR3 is TGTGCCAGCAGCGTAAGTTTTGGAGGTTTTAGCGGCAGCACAGATACGCAGTATTTT.

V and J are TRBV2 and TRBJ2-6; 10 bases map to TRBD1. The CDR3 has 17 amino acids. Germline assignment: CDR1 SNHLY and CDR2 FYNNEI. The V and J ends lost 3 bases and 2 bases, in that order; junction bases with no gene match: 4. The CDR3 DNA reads TGTGCCAGCAGTGAGTTAGGGACAGGGGCTGGGGCCAACGTCCTGACTTTC. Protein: CASSELGTGAGANVLTF.

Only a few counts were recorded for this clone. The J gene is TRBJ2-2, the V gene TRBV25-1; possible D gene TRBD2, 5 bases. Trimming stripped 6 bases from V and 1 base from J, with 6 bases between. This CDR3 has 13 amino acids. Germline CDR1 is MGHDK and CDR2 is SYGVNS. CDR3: CASSGVNTGELFF. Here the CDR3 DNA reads TGTGCCAGCAGCGGGGTGAACACCGGGGAGCTGTTTTTT.

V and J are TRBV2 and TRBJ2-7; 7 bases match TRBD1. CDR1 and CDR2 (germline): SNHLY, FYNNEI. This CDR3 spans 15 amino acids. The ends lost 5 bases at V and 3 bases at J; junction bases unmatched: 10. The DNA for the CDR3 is TGTGCCAGCAGTCTAGGGGGCGCAGAGAGCTACGAGCAGTACTTC. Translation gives CASSLGGAESYEQYF.

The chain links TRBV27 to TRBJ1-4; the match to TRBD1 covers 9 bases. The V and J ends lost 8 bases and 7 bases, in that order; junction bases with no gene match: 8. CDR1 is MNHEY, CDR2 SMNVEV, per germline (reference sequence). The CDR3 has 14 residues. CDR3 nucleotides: TGTGCCAGCCGACGGACAGGGGTTAGTGAAAAACTGTTTTTT. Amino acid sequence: CASRRTGVSEKLFF. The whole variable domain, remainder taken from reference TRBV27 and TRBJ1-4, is EAQVTQNPRYLITVTGKKLTVTCSQNMNHEYMSWYRQDPGLGLRQIYYSMNVEVTDKGDVPEGYKVSRKEKRNFPLILESPSPNQTSLYFCASRRTGVSEKLFFGSGTQLSVL.

The CDR3 region has the DNA TGTGCCAGCAGTGCTCCCCAGGGAAAAGCTTTCTTT. This gives the protein CASSAPQGKAFF. The V and J genes are TRBV2 and TRBJ1-1, with TRBD1 as a possible D gene (5 bases). Germline V gene sequence: CDR1 SNHLY, CDR2 FYNNEI. The CDR3 contains 12 residues. Trimming stripped 4 bases from V and 9 bases from J, with 12 bases between.

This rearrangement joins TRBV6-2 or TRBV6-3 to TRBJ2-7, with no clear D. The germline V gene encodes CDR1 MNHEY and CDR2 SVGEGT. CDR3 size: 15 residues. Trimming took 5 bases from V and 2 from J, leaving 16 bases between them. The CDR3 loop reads CASSLRPTEPYEQYF. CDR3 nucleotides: TGTGCCAGCAGTCTAAGACCGACGGAGCCCTACGAGCAGTACTTC.

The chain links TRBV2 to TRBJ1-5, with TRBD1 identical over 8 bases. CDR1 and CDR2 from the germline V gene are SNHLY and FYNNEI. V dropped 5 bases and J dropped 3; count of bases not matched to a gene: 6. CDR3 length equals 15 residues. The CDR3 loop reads CASSLDRAPNQPQHF. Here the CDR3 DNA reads TGTGCCAGCAGTCTGGACAGGGCCCCCAATCAGCCCCAGCATTTT.

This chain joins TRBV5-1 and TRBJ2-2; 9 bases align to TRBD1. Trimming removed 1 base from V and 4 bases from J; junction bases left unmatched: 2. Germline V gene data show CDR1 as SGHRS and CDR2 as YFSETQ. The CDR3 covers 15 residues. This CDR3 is CASSLTTGGTGELFF. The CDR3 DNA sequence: TGCGCCAGCAGCTTGACGACAGGGGGCACCGGGGAGCTGTTTTTT. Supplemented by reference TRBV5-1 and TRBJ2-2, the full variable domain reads KAGVTQTPRYLIKTRGQQVTLSCSPISGHRSVSWYQQTPGQGLQFLFEYFSETQRNKGNFPGRFSGRQFSNSRSEMNVSTLELGDSALYLCASSLTTGGTGELFFGEGSRLTVL.